This T cell receptor beta chain stems from a study of shared clonotypes between healthy human individuals. Trimming pared 6 bases from V and 1 base from J, leaving 10 bases between. The CDR3 consists of 13 residues. Per the germline V gene, CDR1 is MDHEN and CDR2 is SYDVKM. Measured with immunoSEQ multiplex PCR; TCRdb has only the in-frame clones, and not every one. The data contain about a million clones, 60% to 85% of them seen just once; the ten biggest clones take up over 0.8%. V is TRBV28 and J is TRBJ2-7; weak D call: TRBD2 (5 bases). The sequencing input was memory CD4+ T cells from PBMCs. Subset noted: CD45RA-negative fraction. The clonotype was recovered from a man aged 18-30 years in good health. Some clones in this sample may be carry-over from other donors' samples. This CDR3 is CASREARSYEQYF. DNA of the CDR3: TGTGCCAGCAGGGAGGCACGATCCTACGAGCAGTACTTC.